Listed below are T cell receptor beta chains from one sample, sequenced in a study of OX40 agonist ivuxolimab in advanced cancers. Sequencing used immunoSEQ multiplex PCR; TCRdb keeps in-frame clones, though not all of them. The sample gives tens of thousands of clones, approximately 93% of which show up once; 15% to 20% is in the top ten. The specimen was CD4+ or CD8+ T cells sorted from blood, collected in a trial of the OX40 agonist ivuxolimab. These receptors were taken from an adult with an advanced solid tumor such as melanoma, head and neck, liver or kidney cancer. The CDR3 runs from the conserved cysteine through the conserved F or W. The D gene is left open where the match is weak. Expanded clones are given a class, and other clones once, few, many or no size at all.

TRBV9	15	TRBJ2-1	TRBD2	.	CASSVPSGGNYEQFF	TGTGCCAGCAGCGTTCCTAGCGGGGGAAATTATGAGCAGTTCTTC
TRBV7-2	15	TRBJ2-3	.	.	CASSLGDRRTDTQYF	TGTGCCAGCAGCTTAGGTGACAGGCGAACAGATACGCAGTATTTT
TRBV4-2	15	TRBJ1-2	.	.	CASSAPTGMGYGYTF	TGTGCCAGCAGCGCCCCTACAGGGATGGGCTATGGCTACACCTTC
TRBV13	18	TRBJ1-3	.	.	CASSLGLVDGYSGNTIYF	TGTGCCAGCAGCTTAGGCCTAGTGGACGGCTACTCTGGAAACACCATATATTTT
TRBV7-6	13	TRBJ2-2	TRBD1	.	CASSPQGAGELFF	TGTGCCAGCAGCCCTCAGGGGGCCGGGGAGCTGTTTTTT
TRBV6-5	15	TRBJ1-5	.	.	CASSYSAAGGQPQHF	TGTGCCAGCAGTTACTCGGCCGCGGGAGGTCAGCCCCAGCATTTT
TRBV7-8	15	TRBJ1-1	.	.	CASSLVAKLNTEAFF	TGTGCCAGCAGCTTAGTGGCAAAGTTGAACACTGAAGCTTTCTTT
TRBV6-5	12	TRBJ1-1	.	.	CASSYPNTEAFF	TGTGCCAGCAGTTACCCAAACACTGAAGCTTTCTTT
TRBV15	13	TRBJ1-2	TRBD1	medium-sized	CATSRDGTDGYTF	TGTGCCACCAGCAGAGATGGGACAGATGGCTACACCTTC
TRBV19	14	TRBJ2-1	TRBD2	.	CASTRGTSVNEQFF	TGTGCCAGTACCAGAGGGACTAGCGTTAATGAGCAGTTCTTC
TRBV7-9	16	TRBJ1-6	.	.	CASSLESGVYNSPLHF	TGTGCCAGCAGCTTAGAGTCCGGCGTCTATAATTCACCCCTCCACTTT
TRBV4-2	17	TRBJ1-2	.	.	CASSPLGGGHPNYGYTF	TGTGCCAGCAGCCCGTTAGGGGGGGGACATCCTAACTATGGCTACACCTTC
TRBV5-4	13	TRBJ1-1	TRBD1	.	CASSAGTAGGAFF	TGTGCCAGCAGCGCCGGGACAGCCGGGGGGGCTTTCTTT
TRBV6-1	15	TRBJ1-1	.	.	CASSEGRRMNTEAFF	TGTGCCAGCAGTGAAGGACGGCGCATGAACACTGAAGCTTTCTTT
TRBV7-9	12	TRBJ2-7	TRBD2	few	CASSFSGGEQYF	TGTGCCAGCAGCTTTAGCGGGGGCGAGCAGTACTTC
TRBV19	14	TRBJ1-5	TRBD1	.	CASSMTGGNQPQHF	TGTGCCAGTAGTATGACAGGGGGCAATCAGCCCCAGCATTTT
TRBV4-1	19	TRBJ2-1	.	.	CASSQVAGSEGGYYNEQFF	TGCGCCAGCAGCCAAGTGGCGGGGTCGGAAGGGGGGTACTACAATGAGCAGTTCTTC
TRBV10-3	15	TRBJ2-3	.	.	CAISEPGRSTDTQYF	TGTGCCATCAGTGAGCCAGGACGGAGCACAGATACGCAGTATTTT
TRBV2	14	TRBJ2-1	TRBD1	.	CASSIGQGAREQFF	TGTGCCAGCAGTATAGGACAGGGGGCGAGGGAGCAGTTCTTC
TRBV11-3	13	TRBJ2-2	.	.	CASSTDWTGELFF	TGTGCCAGCAGCACGGACTGGACCGGGGAGCTGTTTTTT
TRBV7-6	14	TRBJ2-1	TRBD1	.	CASSQQGRSNEQFF	TGTGCCAGCAGCCAACAGGGGCGTTCCAATGAGCAGTTCTTC
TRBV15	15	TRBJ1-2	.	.	CATSRDLGWNYGYTF	TGTGCCACCAGCAGAGATCTAGGCTGGAACTATGGCTACACCTTC
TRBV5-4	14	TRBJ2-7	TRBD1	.	CASSLTGATYEQYF	TGTGCCAGCAGCCTGACAGGGGCCACCTACGAGCAGTACTTC
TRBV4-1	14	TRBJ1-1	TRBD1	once	CASSFPGQGTEAFF	TGCGCCAGCAGCTTTCCGGGACAGGGCACTGAAGCTTTCTTT
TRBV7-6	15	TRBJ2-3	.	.	CASSLAPDSPDTQYF	TGTGCCAGCAGCTTAGCCCCCGACTCCCCCGATACGCAGTATTTT
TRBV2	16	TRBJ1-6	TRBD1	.	CASRPDRGPYNSPLHF	TGTGCCAGCAGACCCGACAGGGGTCCGTATAATTCACCCCTCCACTTT
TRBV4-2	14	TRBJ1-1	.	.	CASSLGGFNHEAFF	TGTGCCAGCAGCTTGGGCGGGTTCAACCATGAAGCTTTCTTT
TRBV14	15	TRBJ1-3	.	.	CASSQAPTAGNTIYF	TGTGCCAGCAGCCAAGCCCCGACAGCTGGAAACACCATATATTTT
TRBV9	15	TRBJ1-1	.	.	CASSGLTLEDTEAFF	TGTGCCAGCAGCGGATTAACCCTGGAGGACACTGAAGCTTTCTTT
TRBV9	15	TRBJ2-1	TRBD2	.	CASSVVGGSPNEQFF	TGTGCCAGCAGCGTAGTGGGGGGGTCCCCCAATGAGCAGTTCTTC
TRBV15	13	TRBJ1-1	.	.	CATRSQGWTEAFF	TGTGCCACCAGATCACAGGGATGGACTGAAGCTTTCTTT
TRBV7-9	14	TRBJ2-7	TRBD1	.	CASSWGQGPYEQYF	TGTGCCAGCAGCTGGGGACAGGGTCCCTACGAGCAGTACTTC
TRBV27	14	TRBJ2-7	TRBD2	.	CASANLAGSYEQYF	TGTGCCAGCGCCAATCTAGCGGGGTCCTACGAGCAGTACTTC
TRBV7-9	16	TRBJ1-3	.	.	CASSLPGHHSGNTIYF	TGTGCCAGCAGCCTACCGGGACACCACTCTGGAAACACCATATATTTT
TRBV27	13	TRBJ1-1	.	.	CASSLLGATEAFF	TGTGCCAGCAGTTTGTTAGGGGCCACTGAAGCTTTCTTT
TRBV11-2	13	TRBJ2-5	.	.	CASSATMSETQYF	TGTGCCAGCAGCGCCACCATGTCGGAGACCCAGTACTTC
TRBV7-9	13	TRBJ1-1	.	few	CASSLTLRGEAFF	TGTGCCAGCAGCTTAACTCTCAGAGGTGAAGCTTTCTTT
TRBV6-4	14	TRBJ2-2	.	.	CASSDRARTGELFF	TGTGCCAGCAGTGACAGGGCGAGGACCGGGGAGCTGTTTTTT
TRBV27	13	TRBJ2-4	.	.	CASSFTVGDIQYF	TGTGCCAGCAGTTTCACGGTGGGGGACATTCAGTACTTC
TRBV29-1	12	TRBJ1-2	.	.	CSGGGSFYGYTF	TGCAGCGGGGGGGGCTCTTTCTATGGCTACACCTTC
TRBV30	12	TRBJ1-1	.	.	CAWSVPDTEAFF	TGTGCCTGGAGTGTCCCCGACACTGAAGCTTTCTTT
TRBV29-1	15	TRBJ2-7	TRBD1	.	CSVEVEQGTPYEQYF	TGCAGCGTTGAGGTGGAACAGGGGACCCCCTACGAGCAGTACTTC
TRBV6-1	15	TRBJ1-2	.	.	CASSGEDSLYYGYTF	TGTGCCAGCAGTGGGGAGGACAGCCTCTACTATGGCTACACCTTC
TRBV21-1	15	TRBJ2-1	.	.	CASSKYWTGKYEQFF	TGTGCCAGCAGCAAATACTGGACAGGGAAGTACGAGCAGTTCTTC
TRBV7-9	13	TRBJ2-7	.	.	CASSSDGPYEQYF	TGTGCCAGCAGCTCCGATGGGCCCTACGAGCAGTACTTC
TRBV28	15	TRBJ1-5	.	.	CASSITLRLNQPQHF	TGTGCCAGCAGTATCACATTAAGGTTGAATCAGCCCCAGCATTTT
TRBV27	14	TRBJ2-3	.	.	CASSSRTFTDTQYF	TGTGCCAGCAGTTCGCGGACATTTACAGATACGCAGTATTTT
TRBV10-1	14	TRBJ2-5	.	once	CASSESWGLETQYF	TGCGCCAGCAGTGAGTCTTGGGGCCTGGAGACCCAGTACTTC